The 20 T cell receptor beta chains below were found in one sample sequenced in a study of shared clonotypes between healthy human individuals. The data were produced by immunoSEQ multiplex PCR, yet TCRdb's version contains in-frame clones alone and is incomplete. This repertoire shows some 900,000 clones, approximately 76% found once; its top ten account for about 1.5%. Sequenced sample: memory CD4+ T cells sorted from blood. Subset meaning: CD45RA-negative fraction. The receptors originated from a young man in good health.

This clone was found once. The chain is built from TRBV10-3 and TRBJ1-3, with 10 bases matching TRBD1. Per the germline V gene, CDR1 is ENHRY and CDR2 is SYGVKD. The CDR3 has 15 residues. The trim removed 6 bases at V and 2 bases at J, leaving 4 bases unmatched. The CDR3 DNA follows: TGTGCCATCAGGCCGACAGGGGGCGCTGGAAACACCATATATTTT. It yields the protein CAIRPTGGAGNTIYF.

The chain recombines TRBV11-3 with TRBJ2-3; D unclear. CDR3 length: 14 residues. The germline V gene encodes CDR1 SGHNT and CDR2 YENEEA. The V end lost 1 base, the J end lost 1 base, and 6 bases lay between the germline ends. This chain's CDR3 is CASSLGWGTDTQYF. In DNA, the CDR3 is TGTGCCAGCAGCTTAGGGTGGGGCACAGATACGCAGTATTTT.

The chain links TRBV4-2 to TRBJ2-5, with D maybe TRBD2 (5 bases). V lost 0 bases to trimming and J lost 7 bases, with 12 bases between them. Germline CDR1 is LGHNA and CDR2 is YNFKEQ. The CDR3 extends over 14 amino acids. The CDR3 loop is CASSQDRGVGTQYF. For the CDR3, the DNA is TGTGCCAGCAGCCAAGATCGGGGTGTGGGGACCCAGTACTTC.

V is TRBV10-1 and J is TRBJ2-2; possible D gene TRBD1, 5 bases. The CDR3 covers 13 residues. V lost 0 bases, J lost 7 bases, and 6 bases lay in between. CDR1 WNHNN and CDR2 SYGVQD come from the germline V gene (reference sequence). The CDR3 DNA reads TGCGCCAGCAGTGAGTCGACAGTCGGGGAGCTGTTTTTT. Amino acid sequence: CASSESTVGELFF.

The chain joins TRBV5-1 to TRBJ1-1; 7 bases are shared with TRBD1. CDR1 is SGHRS, CDR2 YFSETQ, per germline. This CDR3 has 14 amino acids. V trimming: 4 bases; J trimming: 1 base; junction bases outside the gene matches: 4. The CDR3 region has the DNA TGCGCCAGCAGCGAAACAGGGGCGAACACTGAAGCTTTCTTT. Protein product: CASSETGANTEAFF.

The CDR3: CASSGSEGLFF. The DNA for the CDR3 is TGTGCCAGCTCAGGGTCTGAAGGACTGTTTTTT. The chain recombines TRBV18 with TRBJ1-4; no reliable D call. CDR3 length: 11 residues. V was pared by 5 bases and J by 13 bases, with 11 bases between. In germline, CDR1 is KGHSH, CDR2 LQKENI.

The V call is TRBV27, the J call TRBJ2-7; possibly TRBD1 for D (6 bases). The CDR3 has 12 amino acids. Trimming took 6 bases from V and 6 from J, leaving 12 bases between them. Germline V gene lookup returns CDR1 MNHEY and CDR2 SMNVEV (reference sequence). The CDR3 DNA reads as TGTGCCAGCAGAACAGGGTTTGCCGAGCAGTACTTC. Translation gives CASRTGFAEQYF.

The V gene is TRBV14, the J gene TRBJ2-7, with D perhaps matching TRBD2 (6 bases). The CDR3 extends over 15 amino acids. From germline, CDR1 is SGHDN and CDR2 FVKESK. Trimming pared 1 base from V and 4 bases from J, leaving 14 bases between. The DNA for the CDR3 is TGTGCCAGCAGCCAAGGAATCGGGGGAGGTTACGAGCAGTACTTC. It is translated as CASSQGIGGGYEQYF.

CDR3 nucleotides: TGTGCCAGCAGCCGCGACCTTGCGAACACTGAAGCTTTCTTT. Protein: CASSRDLANTEAFF. This rearrangement joins TRBV9 to TRBJ1-1; D unclear. The germline V gene has CDR1 SGDLS and CDR2 YYNGEE. The CDR3 has 14 amino acids. V lost 4 bases and J 1 base, leaving 11 bases between the germline ends.

This chain connects TRBV7-8 to TRBJ2-5, with D tentatively TRBD1 (5 bases). The V end lost 5 bases, the J end lost 6 bases, and 13 bases lay between the germline ends. Germline assignment: CDR1 SGHVS and CDR2 FQNEAQ. This CDR3 is built from 13 residues. The CDR3, as DNA: TGTGCCAGCAGCCCGACAGCCTCCAAGACCCAGTACTTC. Encoded protein: CASSPTASKTQYF.

The CDR3 sequence: CASSARDKNTEAFF. CDR3 DNA: TGTGCCAGCAGTGCCCGGGACAAGAACACTGAAGCTTTCTTT. This chain connects TRBV25-1 to TRBJ1-1, with D perhaps TRBD1 (6 bases). Germline V gives CDR1 MGHDK, CDR2 SYGVNS. CDR3 size: 14 residues. Trimming took 4 bases from V and 1 from J, leaving 10 bases between them.

The V call is TRBV4-3, the J call TRBJ2-3, with TRBD2 identical over 11 bases. Losses at the gene ends were 4 bases for V and 5 bases for J; bases not matched to a gene: 5. Germline V gives CDR1 LGHNA, CDR2 YSLEER. The CDR3 length is 15 residues. The CDR3 DNA reads TGCGCCAGCAGCCCAACTAGCGGGAGCGTAGATACGCAGTATTTT. Its protein product is CASSPTSGSVDTQYF.

The V gene is TRBV18, the J gene TRBJ2-5; D is perhaps TRBD1 (6 bases). Trimming stripped 0 bases from V and 5 bases from J, with 16 bases between. CDR1 is KGHSH and CDR2 is LQKENI in the germline V gene. This CDR3 region has 16 residues. Written as DNA, the CDR3 is TGTGCCAGCTCACCACCCTCGGCAGGGGAAGTGGAGACCCAGTACTTC. Its translation: CASSPPSAGEVETQYF. The complete variable domain, with remaining parts taken from reference TRBV18 and TRBJ2-5, reads NAGVMQNPRHLVRRRGQEARLRCSPMKGHSHVYWYRQLPEEGLKFMVYLQKENIIDESGMPKERFSAEFPKEGPSILRIQQVVRGDSAAYFCASSPPSAGEVETQYFGPGTRLLVL.

The chain employs TRBV19 and TRBJ2-5; D is possibly TRBD2 (5 bases). Germline CDR1 is LNHDA and CDR2 is SQIVND (reference sequence). Trimming took off 5 bases at V and 3 bases at J, with 10 bases between the two ends. The CDR3 loop spans 13 amino acids. CDR3: CASSPGSKETQYF. Here the CDR3 DNA reads TGTGCCAGTAGTCCGGGAAGCAAAGAGACCCAGTACTTC.

V is TRBV28 and J is TRBJ1-2; no firm D call. V shed 1 base and J shed 4 bases, with 10 bases lying between them. The CDR3 consists of 14 residues. Germline CDR1 is MDHEN and CDR2 is SYDVKM. Here the CDR3 DNA reads TGTGCCAGCAGTTTATCCGGAACTTCCTATGGCTACACCTTC. Its translation: CASSLSGTSYGYTF.

V is TRBV5-4 and J is TRBJ2-3; possibly TRBD1 or TRBD2 for D (5 bases each). From germline, CDR1 is SGHNT and CDR2 YYREEE (reference sequence). Between the trimmed V and J ends, which lost 4 bases and 5 bases, there was a span of 11 bases. This CDR3 comprises 13 residues. In DNA, the CDR3 is TGTGCCAGCAGCCCGTCGGGGCTAGATACGCAGTATTTT. Translating gives CASSPSGLDTQYF.

V and J are TRBV15 and TRBJ2-7; weak D call: TRBD2 (6 bases). The germline V gene encodes CDR1 LNHNV and CDR2 YYDKDF (reference sequence). The length of the CDR3 is 14 residues. Trimming pared 5 bases from V and 4 bases from J, leaving 15 bases between. As DNA, the CDR3 is TGTGCCACCAGCCTGGCCGGGAGTGGTTACGAGCAGTACTTC. Translation gives CATSLAGSGYEQYF.

CDR3 DNA: TGTGCCAGCAGTGGACAGGTTTCTGGAAACACCATATATTTT. It codes for CASSGQVSGNTIYF. The V call is TRBV6-1, the J call TRBJ1-3, with a weak D call TRBD1 (6 bases). The V end lost 4 bases, the J end lost 1 base, and 8 bases lay between the germline ends. There are 14 residues in the CDR3. From germline, CDR1 is MNHNS and CDR2 SASEGT.

The V and J genes are TRBV28 and TRBJ1-1; no reliable D call. Germline CDR1 reads MDHEN; CDR2 reads SYDVKM. The CDR3 length is 14 residues. Deletions cut 5 bases from V and 3 bases from J, with 13 bases between. Written as DNA, the CDR3 is TGTGCCAGCAGTCCCCCCCCCGGGGACACTGAAGCTTTCTTT. Translated: CASSPPPGDTEAFF.

This clone was observed a handful of times. The chain couples TRBV15 to TRBJ1-1, with 7 bases aligning to TRBD1. Trimming at V came to 0 bases and at J to 8 bases, leaving 6 bases not matched to a gene. The CDR3 runs 14 residues. Germline V gene lookup returns CDR1 LNHNV and CDR2 YYDKDF (reference sequence). Written as DNA, the CDR3 is TGTGCCACCAGCAGAGATCTGGCAGGGGGGGAAGCTTTCTTT. It yields the protein CATSRDLAGGEAFF. Based on the CDR3 plus reference TRBV15 and TRBJ1-1, the full variable domain is DAMVIQNPRYQVTQFGKPVTLSCSQTLNHNVMYWYQQKSSQAPKLLFHYYDKDFNNEADTPDNFQSRRPNTSFCFLDIRSPGLGDTAMYLCATSRDLAGGEAFFGQGTRLTVV.